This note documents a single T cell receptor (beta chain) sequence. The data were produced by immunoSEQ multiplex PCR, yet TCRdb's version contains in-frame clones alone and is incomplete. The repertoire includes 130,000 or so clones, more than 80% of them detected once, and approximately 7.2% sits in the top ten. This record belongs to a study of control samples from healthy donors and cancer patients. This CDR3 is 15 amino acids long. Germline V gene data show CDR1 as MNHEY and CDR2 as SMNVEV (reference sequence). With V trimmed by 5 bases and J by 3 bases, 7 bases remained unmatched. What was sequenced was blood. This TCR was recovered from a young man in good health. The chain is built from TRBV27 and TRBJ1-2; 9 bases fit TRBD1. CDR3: CASSITTGGYYGYTF. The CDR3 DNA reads TGTGCCAGCAGTATAACGACAGGGGGGTACTATGGCTACACCTTC.